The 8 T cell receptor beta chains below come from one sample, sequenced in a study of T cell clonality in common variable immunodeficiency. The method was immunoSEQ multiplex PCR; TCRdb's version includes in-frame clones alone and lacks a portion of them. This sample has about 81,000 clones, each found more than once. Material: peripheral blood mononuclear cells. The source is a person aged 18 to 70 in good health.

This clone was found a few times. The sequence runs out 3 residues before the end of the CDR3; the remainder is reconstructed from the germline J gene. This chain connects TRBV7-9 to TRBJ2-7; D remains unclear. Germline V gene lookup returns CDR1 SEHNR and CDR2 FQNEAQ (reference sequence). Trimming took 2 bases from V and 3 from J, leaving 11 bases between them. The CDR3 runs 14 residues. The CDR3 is CASSLSADNYEQYF. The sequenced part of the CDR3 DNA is TGTGCCAGCAGCTTATCGGCAGACAACTACGAG.

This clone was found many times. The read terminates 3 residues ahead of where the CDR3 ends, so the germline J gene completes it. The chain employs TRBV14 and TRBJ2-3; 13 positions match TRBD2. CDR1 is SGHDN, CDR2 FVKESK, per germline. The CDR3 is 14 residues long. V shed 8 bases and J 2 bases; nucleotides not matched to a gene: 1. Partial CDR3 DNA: TGTGCCAGCGGGACTAGCGGGAACACAGATACG. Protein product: CASGTSGNTDT. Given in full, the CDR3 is CASGTSGNTDTQYF.

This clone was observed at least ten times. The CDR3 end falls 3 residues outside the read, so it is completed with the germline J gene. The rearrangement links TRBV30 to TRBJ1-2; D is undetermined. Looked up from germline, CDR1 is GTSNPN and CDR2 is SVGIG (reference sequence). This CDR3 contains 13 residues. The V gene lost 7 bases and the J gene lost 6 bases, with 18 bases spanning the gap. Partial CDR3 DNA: TGTGCCTTAGATACAGCCTCTATCGATGGC. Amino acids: CALDTASIDG. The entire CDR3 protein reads CALDTASIDGYTF. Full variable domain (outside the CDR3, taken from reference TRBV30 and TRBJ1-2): SQTIHQWPATLVQPVGSPLSLECTVEGTSNPNLYWYRQAAGRGLQLLFYSVGIGQISSEVPQNLSASRPQDRQFILSSKKLLLSDSGFYLCALDTASIDGYTFGSGTRLTVV.

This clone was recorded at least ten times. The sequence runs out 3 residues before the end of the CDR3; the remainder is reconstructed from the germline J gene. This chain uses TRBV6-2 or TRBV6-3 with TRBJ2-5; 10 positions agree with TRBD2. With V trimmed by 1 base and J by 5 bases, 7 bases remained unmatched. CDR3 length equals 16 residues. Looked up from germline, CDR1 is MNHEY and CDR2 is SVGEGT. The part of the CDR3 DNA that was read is TGTGCCAGCAGTTACTGGGGGACTAGCGTTCGGGAGACC. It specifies CASSYWGTSVRET. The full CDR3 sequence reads CASSYWGTSVRETQYF.

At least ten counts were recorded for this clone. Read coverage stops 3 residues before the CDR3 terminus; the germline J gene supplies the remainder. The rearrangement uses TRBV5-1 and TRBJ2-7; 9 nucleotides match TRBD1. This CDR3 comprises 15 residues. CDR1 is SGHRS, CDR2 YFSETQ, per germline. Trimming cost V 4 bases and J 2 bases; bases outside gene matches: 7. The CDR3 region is CASSARDRETYEQYF. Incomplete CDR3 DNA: TGCGCCAGCAGCGCCCGGGACAGGGAAACCTACGAG.

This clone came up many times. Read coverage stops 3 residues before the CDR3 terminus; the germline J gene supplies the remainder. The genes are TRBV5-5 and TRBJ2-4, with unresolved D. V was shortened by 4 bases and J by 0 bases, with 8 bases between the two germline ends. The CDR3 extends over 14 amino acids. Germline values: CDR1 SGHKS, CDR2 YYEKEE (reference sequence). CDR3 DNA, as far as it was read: TGTGCCAGCAGCCCTCCCCTAGCCAAAAACATT. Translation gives CASSPPLAKNI. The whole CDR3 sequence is CASSPPLAKNIQYF. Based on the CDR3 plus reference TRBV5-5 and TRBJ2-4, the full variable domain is DAGVTQSPTHLIKTRGQQVTLRCSPISGHKSVSWYQQVLGQGPQFIFQYYEKEERGRGNFPDRFSARQFPNYSSELNVNALLLGDSALYLCASSPPLAKNIQYFGAGTRLSVL.

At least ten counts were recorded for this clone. The CDR3 sequence: CAWTSGINEQFF. The CDR3 DNA, read in part, is TGTGCCTGGACTAGCGGGATCAATGAG. The chain couples TRBV30 to TRBJ2-1, with 9 bases matching TRBD2. The read is 3 residues too short to cover the CDR3 end, so that end is filled in from the germline J gene. The V gene's germline CDR1 is GTSNPN and CDR2 SVGIG (reference sequence). Trimming at V came to 4 bases and at J to 6 bases, leaving 1 base not matched to a gene. This CDR3 spans 12 amino acids.

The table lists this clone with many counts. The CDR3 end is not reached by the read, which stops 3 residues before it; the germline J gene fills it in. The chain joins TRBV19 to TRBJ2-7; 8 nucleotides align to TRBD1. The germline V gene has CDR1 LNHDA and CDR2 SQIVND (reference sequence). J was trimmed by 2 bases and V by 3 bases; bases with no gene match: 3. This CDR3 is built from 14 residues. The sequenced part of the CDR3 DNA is TGTGCCAGTAGTATTGGGACAGGAACCTACGAG. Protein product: CASSIGTGTYE. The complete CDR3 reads CASSIGTGTYEQYF.